This TCR beta chain was captured in a study of blood T cell repertoires in COVID-19 (dated by TCRdb to 2018 to 2021). Concerning the study at large: Samples covering the acute and convalescent phases of COVID-19 were provided by collaborators in the United States, Italy and Spain. Where available, HLA class I and class II types were obtained from metadata supplied by the sample provider rather than from assay-based typing. Sample metadata almost always included a de-identified subject ID, COVID-19 status, age in years and sex. The samples were drawn from the first 160 participants of the ongoing ImmuneRACE study and from 950 to 1,500 subjects provided by 6 global collaborators. Deeply sampled blood TCRbeta repertoires from subjects exposed to, actively infected with, or recovered from COVID-19 were included in the dataset. The prospective study material was composed of cDNA or gDNA derived from T cells, B-cell-depleted T cells, or PBMCs. The repertoires were released in a freely available public database intended as a resource for research on the immune response to SARS-CoV-2.

At one collaborating source in Seattle, patients were enrolled during active infection and were followed longitudinally through the course of disease. Collaborating institutions collected whole blood in K2EDTA tubes following their own protocols. For TCRbeta analysis, collaborators shipped samples in one of three forms: frozen whole blood, isolated PBMCs, or DNA extracted from either of those sample types. Of note for this clone: What antigen it recognizes has not been identified. Base qualities were left out, and no much larger clone turns up one base away.

The germline V end is reduced by 4 bases and the J end by 0 bases; junction bases left unmatched: 14. Including the terminal cysteine and phenylalanine, the CDR3 comprises 18 residues. Here the CDR3 DNA is all that survives: 54 bases in frame from base 1. CDR1 and CDR2 are read off the germline V gene (reference sequence) as GTSNPN and SVGIG. TCRbeta CDR3 regions were amplified from genomic DNA by means of the immunoSEQ Assay, a bias-controlled multiplex PCR. In the authors' own workflow: Nucleated cell counts per sample were estimated from amplification of reference gene primers within the assay. Sequence reads were collapsed and filtered to measure the absolute abundance of every unique TCRbeta CDR3 rearrangement. Productive Simpson clonality was computed per sample as the square root of Simpson's diversity index over productive rearrangements. TCRdb limited this immuneACCESS table to in-frame rearrangements with V and J called. A share of clones is missing; checked studies link under half to unresolved V genes, and the rest is unexplained. V, J and clone size derive from that table, while D and trimming were established from the DNA sequence. In all, the sample holds about 88,000 clones, and around 88% of those were seen once. The ten largest clones add up to 15% to 20% of the sample.

Overall study outcomes, separate from this receptor: How much clinical and demographic metadata was included differed by source and by participant, and the metadata was provided uncurated.

Sequences were obtained from peripheral blood. The TCR comes from an older woman with COVID-19, enrolled during active disease. Recombination connected TRBV30 to TRBJ2-3, with 9 middle bases fitting TRBD2. The DNA sequence is TGTGCCTGGAAGAAGGTAGCGGGGGCCGTGTTTAGCACAGATACGCAGTATTTT. It codes for CAWKKVAGAVFSTDTQYF.